This entry lists 11 T cell receptor beta chains sequenced from one sample in a study of Ad26.COV2.S vaccination and SARS-CoV-2 variants. Treatment noted: some 19 received Ad26.COV2.S at low or high dose, single or two shots; 5 received placebo; per-sample allocation not given. Day 63 following the first vaccine or placebo injection was when the samples were taken. Profiling relied on immunoSEQ multiplex PCR, and the TCRdb table lists in-frame clones only, not all of them. The sample consists of some 390,000 clones, about 85% of them appearing once. The material was peripheral blood, obtained in a trial of Ad26.COV2.S vaccine versus placebo. These TCRs come from a person between 18 and 65 years old who received the Ad26.COV2.S COVID-19 vaccine or a placebo.

The V and J genes are TRBV7-9 and TRBJ2-7; perhaps TRBD1 as D (6 bases). The V gene's germline CDR1 is SEHNR and CDR2 FQNEAQ (reference sequence). The CDR3 sequence is 15 residues long. The V end was cut by 4 bases, the J end by 3 bases, with 16 bases between. CDR3 nucleotides: TGTGCCAGCAGCTCCACAGGGTTAGGGTACTACGAGCAGTACTTC. Its protein is CASSSTGLGYYEQYF.

The chain uses TRBV6-1 and TRBJ1-3; tentative D call: TRBD1 (6 bases). This CDR3 is built from 14 residues. V was cut by 2 bases and J by 8 bases, with 13 bases left in between. Germline CDR1 reads MNHNS; CDR2 reads SASEGT. In DNA, the CDR3 is TGTGCCAGCAGTGAATTTGGGGGCCGTGACACCATATATTTT. It specifies CASSEFGGRDTIYF.

The rearrangement links TRBV7-9 to TRBJ1-4; D is ambiguous. CDR3 length: 13 residues. The V gene's germline CDR1 is SEHNR and CDR2 FQNEAQ (reference sequence). With 1 base removed from V and 8 bases from J, the gap between germline ends came to 8 bases. For the CDR3, the DNA is TGTGCCAGCAGCTTAGTGTATGGGGAAAAACTGTTTTTT. Translated, it gives CASSLVYGEKLFF.

The gene calls are TRBV7-9 and TRBJ2-3; tentative D call: TRBD2 (6 bases). The CDR3 runs 15 residues. V lost 6 bases and J 8 bases, leaving 21 bases between the germline ends. The germline V gene has CDR1 SEHNR and CDR2 FQNEAQ (reference sequence). The CDR3, as DNA: TGTGCCAGCAGGCAGGGACTCCCTTTGTATGGTACGCAGTATTTT. Its translation: CASRQGLPLYGTQYF.

The chain links TRBV10-3 to TRBJ2-1; possible D gene TRBD2, 6 bases. This CDR3 spans 15 amino acids. V was clipped by 8 bases and J by 8 bases, with 22 bases between them. CDR1 ENHRY and CDR2 SYGVKD come from the germline V gene. This CDR3 is CAIAGTPDRLDEQFF. The CDR3, as DNA: TGTGCCATCGCCGGGACTCCCGATCGGCTCGATGAGCAGTTCTTC.

The chain joins TRBV6-5 to TRBJ2-3; TRBD1 might be the D (6 bases). V was pared by 5 bases and J by 0 bases, with 12 bases between. Germline CDR1 is MNHEY and CDR2 is SVGAGI. The CDR3 spans 15 residues. The CDR3 reads CASSTGTTSTDTQYF. In DNA form, the CDR3 reads TGTGCCAGCAGTACCGGGACAACCAGCACAGATACGCAGTATTTT.

This sequence joins TRBV6-1 and TRBJ2-5; perhaps TRBD2 as D (5 bases). The germline gives CDR1 MNHNS, CDR2 SASEGT. V lost 3 bases and J lost 4, with 15 bases in between. This CDR3 is 15 amino acids long. CDR3 DNA: TGTGCCAGCAGTGATTCTTACGGGGTTGGAGAGACCCAGTACTTC. Translating gives CASSDSYGVGETQYF.

This rearrangement joins TRBV3-1 (or the pseudogene TRBV3-2) to TRBJ1-2, with 10 positions matching TRBD1. Germline CDR1 reads LGHDT; CDR2 reads YNNKEL (reference sequence). Trimming took 4 bases from V and 4 from J; bases not matched to a gene: 12. CDR3 length equals 17 residues. The CDR3 sequence: CASSPPGGQGIIYGYTF. The CDR3 DNA sequence: TGTGCCAGCAGCCCCCCCGGGGGACAGGGGATAATCTATGGCTACACCTTC.

The gene calls are TRBV4-1 and TRBJ1-1; D is unclear. The ends were cut back, 1 base at V and 8 bases at J, with 14 bases in the middle. Germline loops: CDR1 MGHRA, CDR2 YSYEKL. The CDR3 runs to 14 residues. The CDR3 region has the DNA TGCGCCAGCAGCCAAGTAGGGAGAGACCCCGAAGCTTTCTTT. Its protein is CASSQVGRDPEAFF.

This chain joins TRBV19 and TRBJ1-5; TRBD1 agrees at 7 bases. Germline V CDR1 and CDR2: LNHDA, SQIVND (reference sequence). This CDR3 has 15 amino acids. Trimming cost V 4 bases and J 4 bases; bases outside gene matches: 7. CDR3 bases: TGTGCCAGTAGTACCTGGGACAGTGAAAATCAGCCCCAGCATTTT. This codes for CASSTWDSENQPQHF.

The CDR3 DNA reads as TGTGCCACCAGCAGCGGGCAGGGGATGTCCTACGAGCAGTACTTC. It yields the protein CATSSGQGMSYEQYF. This sequence joins TRBV15 and TRBJ2-7; D is possibly TRBD1 (6 bases). Between the trimmed V and J ends, which lost 3 bases and 1 base, there was a span of 13 bases. Germline CDR1 and CDR2: LNHNV and YYDKDF (reference sequence). The CDR3 sequence is 15 residues long.